These 4 T cell receptor beta chains were sequenced from one sample in a study of memory CD4+ T cells and cytomegalovirus serostatus. Single viable CD3+CD4+CD8-CD45RO+ cells were sorted as the memory CD4+ T cells. The protocol was immunoSEQ multiplex PCR, while the TCRdb copy is restricted to in-frame clones and leaves out a portion. The sample lists around 99,000 clones, roughly 80% seen once, with 3.6% in the top ten. The sample consisted of memory CD4+ T cells from blood. Receptors originate from an adult in good health and CMV-seropositive.

The genes are TRBV29-1 and TRBJ2-4; 8 nucleotides agree with TRBD2. The CDR3 loop spans 12 amino acids. Looked up from germline, CDR1 is SQVTM and CDR2 is ANQGSEA. V dropped 3 bases and J dropped 6; count of bases not matched to a gene: 1. The CDR3 loop reads CSVDGGGNIQYF. The DNA of the CDR3 is TGCAGCGTTGACGGGGGGGGAAACATTCAGTACTTC. The full variable domain, in which reference TRBV29-1 and TRBJ2-4 provide the parts outside the CDR3, is SAVISQKPSRDICQRGTSLTIQCQVDSQVTMMFWYRQQPGQSLTLIATANQGSEATYESGFVIDKFPISRPNLTFSTLTVSNMSPEDSSIYLCSVDGGGNIQYFGAGTRLSVL.

The rearrangement joins TRBV7-8 to TRBJ2-7, with D possibly being TRBD2 (5 bases). Germline CDR1 and CDR2: SGHVS and FQNEAQ. This CDR3 contains 13 residues. Trimming cost V 2 bases and J 9 bases, with 14 bases left between them. CDR3 DNA: TGTGCCAGCAGCTTACAGGAGGATTCTTGGCAGTACTTC. It yields the protein CASSLQEDSWQYF.

The CDR3 DNA reads as TGTGCCAGCAGTTTTAGGCAGGGGGCTCTCTATAGCAATCAGCCCCAGCATTTT. Protein: CASSFRQGALYSNQPQHF. The rearrangement joins TRBV28 to TRBJ1-5; 8 bases match TRBD1. Germline V lookup: CDR1 MDHEN, CDR2 SYDVKM. The CDR3 totals 18 residues. V lost 3 bases to trimming and J lost 0 bases; unmatched junction nucleotides: 10. Drawing the rest from reference TRBV28 and TRBJ1-5, the complete variable domain is DVKVTQSSRYLVKRTGEKVFLECVQDMDHENMFWYRQDPGLGLRLIYFSYDVKMKEKGDIPEGYSVSREKKERFSLILESASTNQTSMYLCASSFRQGALYSNQPQHFGDGTRLSIL.

The chain links TRBV30 to TRBJ1-6, with 11 bases that match TRBD1. Germline lookup yields CDR1 GTSNPN and CDR2 SVGIG (reference sequence). Trimming took 0 bases from V and 7 from J; bases not matched to a gene: 2. This CDR3 is 15 amino acids long. The CDR3 nucleotides read TGTGCCTGGAGTGTCCGGGACAGGGGGAATTCACCCCTCCACTTT. Protein: CAWSVRDRGNSPLHF.